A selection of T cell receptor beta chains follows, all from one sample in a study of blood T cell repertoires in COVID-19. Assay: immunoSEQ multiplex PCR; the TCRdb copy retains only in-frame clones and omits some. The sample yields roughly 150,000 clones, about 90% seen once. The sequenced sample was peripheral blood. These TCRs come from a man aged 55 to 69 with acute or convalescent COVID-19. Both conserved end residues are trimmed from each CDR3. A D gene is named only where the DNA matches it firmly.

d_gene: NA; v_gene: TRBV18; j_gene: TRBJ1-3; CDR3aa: ASSPRNRGNGNTIY
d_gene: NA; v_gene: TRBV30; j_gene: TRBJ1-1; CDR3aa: AWSPSAEAF
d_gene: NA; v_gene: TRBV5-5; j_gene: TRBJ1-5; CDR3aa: ASSWRPRVGGQPQH
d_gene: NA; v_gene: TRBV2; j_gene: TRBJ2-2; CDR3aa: ASRGQTGNTGELF
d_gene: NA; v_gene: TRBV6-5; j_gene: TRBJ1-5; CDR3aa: ASSYSSYSNQPQH
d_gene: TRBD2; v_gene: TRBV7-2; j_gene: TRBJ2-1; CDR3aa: ASSSSGGVPPYNEQF
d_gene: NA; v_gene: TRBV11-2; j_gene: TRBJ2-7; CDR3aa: ASSLGQEYEQY
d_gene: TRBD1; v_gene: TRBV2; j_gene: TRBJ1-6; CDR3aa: ASRGQGASPLH
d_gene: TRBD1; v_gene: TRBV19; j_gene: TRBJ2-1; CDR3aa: ASSTTGGRNEQF
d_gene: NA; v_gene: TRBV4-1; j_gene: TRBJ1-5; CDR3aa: ASSQDGSGIQPQH
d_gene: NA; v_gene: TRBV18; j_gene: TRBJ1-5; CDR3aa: ASSLGSYSNQPQH
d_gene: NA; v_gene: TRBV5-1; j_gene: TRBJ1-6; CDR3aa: ASSLQRGIYSPLH
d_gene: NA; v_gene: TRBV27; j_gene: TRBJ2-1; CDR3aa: ASSLSLPWAGTYNEQF
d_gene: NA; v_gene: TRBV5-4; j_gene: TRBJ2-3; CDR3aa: ASSPQGWYTDTQY
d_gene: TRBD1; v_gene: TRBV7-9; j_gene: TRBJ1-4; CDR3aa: ASRSPGQGNEKLF
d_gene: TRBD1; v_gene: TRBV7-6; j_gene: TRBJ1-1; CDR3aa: ASSQRGGRNTEAF
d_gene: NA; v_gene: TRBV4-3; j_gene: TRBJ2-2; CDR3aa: ASSQDRTGELF
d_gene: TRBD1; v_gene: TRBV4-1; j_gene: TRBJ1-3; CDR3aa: ASSQEWTGSSGNTIY
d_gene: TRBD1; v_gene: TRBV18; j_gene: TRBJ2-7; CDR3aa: ASSRDSRAEQY
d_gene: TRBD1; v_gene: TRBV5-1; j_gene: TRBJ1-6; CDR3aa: ASSQGQQGRSPLH
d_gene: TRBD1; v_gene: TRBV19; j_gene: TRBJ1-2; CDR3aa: ASSPGQGRHGYT
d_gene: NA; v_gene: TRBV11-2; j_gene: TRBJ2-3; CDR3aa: ASRTVVDTQY
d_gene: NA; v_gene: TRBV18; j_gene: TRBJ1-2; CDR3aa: ASSPALQANYGYT
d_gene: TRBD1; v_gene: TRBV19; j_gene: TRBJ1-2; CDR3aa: ASSPGQGLYGYT
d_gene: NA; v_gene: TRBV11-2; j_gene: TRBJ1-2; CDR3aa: ASSLGRGSTNYGYT
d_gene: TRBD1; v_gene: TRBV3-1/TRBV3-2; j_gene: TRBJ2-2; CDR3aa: ASRTGGQTGELF
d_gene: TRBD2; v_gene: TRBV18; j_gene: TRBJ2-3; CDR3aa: ASSPITSGVTSTDTQY
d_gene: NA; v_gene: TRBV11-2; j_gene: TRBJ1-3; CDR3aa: ASSLSTGGSGNTIY
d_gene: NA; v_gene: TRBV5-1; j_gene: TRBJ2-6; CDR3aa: ASSLAGSPGANVLT
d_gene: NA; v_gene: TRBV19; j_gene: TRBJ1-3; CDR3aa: ASRAAGSGNTIY
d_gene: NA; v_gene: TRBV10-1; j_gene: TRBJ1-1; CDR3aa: ASSEYRGRNTEAF
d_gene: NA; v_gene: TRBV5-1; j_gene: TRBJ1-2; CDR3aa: ASSSQGGVYGYT
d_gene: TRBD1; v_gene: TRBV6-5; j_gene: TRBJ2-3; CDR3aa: ASSQRDRGNTQY
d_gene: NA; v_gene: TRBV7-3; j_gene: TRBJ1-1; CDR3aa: ASSSEHRYTEAF
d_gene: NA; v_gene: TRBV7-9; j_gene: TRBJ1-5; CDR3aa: ASSLEADQPQH
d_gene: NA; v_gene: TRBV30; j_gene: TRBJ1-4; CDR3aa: AWETRGGNEKLF
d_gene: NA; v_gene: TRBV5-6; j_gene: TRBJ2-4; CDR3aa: ASSLGRGKNIQY
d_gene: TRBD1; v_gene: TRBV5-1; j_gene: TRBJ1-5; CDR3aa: ASSPGTAGRNQPQH
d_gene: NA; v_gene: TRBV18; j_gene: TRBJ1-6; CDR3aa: ASSPLEGSSPLH
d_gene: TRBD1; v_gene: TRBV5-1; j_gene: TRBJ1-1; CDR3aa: ASSRDRGQTEAF
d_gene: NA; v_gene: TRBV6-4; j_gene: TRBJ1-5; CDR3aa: ARIRYQPQH
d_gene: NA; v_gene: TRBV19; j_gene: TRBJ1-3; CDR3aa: ASLTPGSGNTIY
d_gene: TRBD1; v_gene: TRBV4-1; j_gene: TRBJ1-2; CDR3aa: ASSQDWDRPYGYT
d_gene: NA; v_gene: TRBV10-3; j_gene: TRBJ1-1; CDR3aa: AIIPIYESWEAF
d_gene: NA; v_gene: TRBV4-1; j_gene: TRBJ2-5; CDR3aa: ASSQASKGVGQETQY
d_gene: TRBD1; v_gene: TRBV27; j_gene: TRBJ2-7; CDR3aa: ASSLGTGYYEQY
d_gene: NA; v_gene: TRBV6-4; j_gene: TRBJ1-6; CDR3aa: ASSEQGYSPLH
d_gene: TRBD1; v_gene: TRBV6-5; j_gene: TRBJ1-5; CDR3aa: ASSLRGLDQPQH
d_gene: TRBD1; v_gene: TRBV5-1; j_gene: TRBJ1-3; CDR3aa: ASSLQGITGNTIY
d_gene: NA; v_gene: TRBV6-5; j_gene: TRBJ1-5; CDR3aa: AAGIQPQH
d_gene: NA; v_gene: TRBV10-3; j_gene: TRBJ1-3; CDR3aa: AIGAVGNTIY